This paragraph reports one T cell receptor (beta chain). The patients had localized lung adenocarcinoma, a non-small cell subtype. This sample was taken from a study of CD4 and CD8 cells across lung adenocarcinoma regions. Germline CDR1 reads WNHNN; CDR2 reads SYGVQD (reference sequence). The CDR3 spans 18 residues. TCRdb re-derived calls from the PCR reads in MiXCR, one entry per CDR3 protein. Of approximately 24,000 distinct CDR3 sequences listed, about 50% are singletons. The TCR originated in a male donor with lung adenocarcinoma. The CD4 and CD8 labels of this study may be unreliable. The sequencing sample was made of CD8+ T cells from the center of a lung tumor. The chain couples TRBV10-1 to TRBJ2-3, with TRBD2 matching over 8 bases. The DNA end is a closer match to TRBJ2-4, so the J assignment may be wrong. CDR3 sequence (DNA): TGCGCCAGCAGTACGAGTAGCGGGGAGCAGTGTAGCAAAGATACTCAGTACTTC. It yields the protein CASSTSSGEQCSKDTQYF.